This TCR beta chain was profiled in a study of T-cell memory formation after mild COVID-19. This clonotype was seen at least ten times. Antigen unknown. Study-wide points: CD4+ contracting clones lay mainly in CM and EM, CD8+ ones in EMRA.

Trimming pared 2 bases from V and 16 bases from J, leaving 15 bases between. This CDR3 comprises 12 residues. Germline lookup yields CDR1 MNHEY and CDR2 SMNVEV (reference sequence). Constant-segment primers served in 5'RACE that generated TCR alpha and TCR beta cDNA libraries bearing sample barcodes and UMIs. Each CDR3 protein gets one entry after TCRdb re-called the 5' RACE reads with MiXCR. This table holds about 140,000 distinct CDR3 sequences, around 21% found once. Sequencing input: PBMCs or a T cell subset sorted from them (not recorded which). The genes are TRBV27 and TRBJ2-1; D possibly corresponds to TRBD1 (5 bases). The origin of this receptor is an adult woman who had mild COVID-19 (a few samples of this study predate the infection). Cell type and time point are not known. CDR3 loop: CASSLEKWGHFF. CDR3 nucleotide sequence: TGTGCCAGCAGTTTAGAGAAGTGGGGCCATTTCTTC.